A single sample is the source of the 2 T cell receptor beta chains below, sequenced in a study of PD-1 blockade in classical Hodgkin lymphoma. Documented time point: newly diagnosed, previously untreated cHL patient sample. Libraries were prepared by immunoSEQ multiplex PCR; TCRdb keeps only in-frame clonotypes and omits some of them. The repertoire consists of over 60,000 clones, with 85% to 95% occurring once and the leading ten covering about 2.6%. Sequencing used peripheral blood mononuclear cells (PBMCs). These receptors were collected from a human donor with classical Hodgkin lymphoma.

A note on this clone: This sample also contains other DNA sequences that code for the same CDR3. J is TRBJ1-3 and V is TRBV7-9; D uncertain. CDR3 size: 19 residues. V was shortened by 4 bases and J by 0 bases, with 22 bases between the two germline ends. Germline CDR1 and CDR2: SEHNR and FQNEAQ (reference sequence). CDR3 region: CASSSQRLRGGFSGNTIYF. DNA for the CDR3: TGTGCCAGCAGCTCACAGAGGTTGCGGGGAGGCTTCTCTGGAAACACCATATATTTT.

The chain has TRBV13 and TRBJ1-1; 8 nucleotides agree with TRBD1. Germline CDR1 and CDR2: PRHDT and FYEKMQ (reference sequence). The junction had 4 bases not matched to a gene; V was cut back by 6 bases and J by 7 bases. The CDR3 sequence is 12 residues long. The CDR3, as DNA: TGTGCCAGCAGTCACGACAGGGGTGAAGCTTTCTTT. Translated: CASSHDRGEAFF.